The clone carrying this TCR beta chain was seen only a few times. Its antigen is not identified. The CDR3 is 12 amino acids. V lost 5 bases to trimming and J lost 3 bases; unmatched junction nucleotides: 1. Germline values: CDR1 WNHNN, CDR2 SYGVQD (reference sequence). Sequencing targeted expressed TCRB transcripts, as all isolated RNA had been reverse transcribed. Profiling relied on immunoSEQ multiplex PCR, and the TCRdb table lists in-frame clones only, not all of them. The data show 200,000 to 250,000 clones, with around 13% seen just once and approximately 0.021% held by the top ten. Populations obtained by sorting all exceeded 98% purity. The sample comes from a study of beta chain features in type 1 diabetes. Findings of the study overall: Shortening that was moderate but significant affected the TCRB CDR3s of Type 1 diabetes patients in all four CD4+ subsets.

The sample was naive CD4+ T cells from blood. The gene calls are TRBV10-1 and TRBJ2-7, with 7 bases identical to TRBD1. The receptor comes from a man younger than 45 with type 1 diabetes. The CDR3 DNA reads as TGCGCCAGCAGTCCAGGGGGCTACGAGCAGTACTTC. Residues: CASSPGGYEQYF.